The 15 T cell receptor beta chains below come from one sample, sequenced in a study of blood T cell repertoires in COVID-19. Only in-frame clones appear in the TCRdb table, and some are missing; sequencing was by immunoSEQ multiplex PCR. This sample yields roughly 480,000 clones, of which roughly nine tenths are seen a single time; around 0.9% belongs to the top ten. Sequenced sample: peripheral blood. Every receptor here comes from a man younger than 30 with COVID-19, enrolled during active disease.

J is TRBJ2-5 and V is TRBV6-5; a weak D match, TRBD1 (7 bases). This CDR3 is 13 amino acids long. V dropped 6 bases and J dropped 5 bases, with 13 bases sitting between them. Germline CDR1 and CDR2: MNHEY and SVGAGI. CDR3 amino acids: CASRSTGRETQYF. In nucleotides, the CDR3 is TGTGCCAGCAGGTCGACAGGGAGGGAGACCCAGTACTTC.

This sequence joins TRBV10-1 and TRBJ2-7, with 9 bases identical to TRBD2. Per germline, CDR1 WNHNN and CDR2 SYGVQD (reference sequence). The CDR3 is made up of 21 amino acids. Germline trimming cut 0 bases from V and 2 bases from J; bases unmatched to any gene: 20. Here the CDR3 reads CASSESMMAGGPVHTPYEQYF. CDR3 nucleotides: TGCGCCAGCAGTGAGTCGATGATGGCGGGAGGGCCTGTCCATACCCCCTACGAGCAGTACTTC.

V is TRBV10-3 and J is TRBJ1-5; 7 bases match TRBD1. The CDR3 has 14 residues. Germline values: CDR1 ENHRY, CDR2 SYGVKD. Trimming removed 4 bases from V and 6 bases from J; junction bases left unmatched: 6. Written as DNA, the CDR3 is TGTGCCATCAGTGCGACAGGGCGTGGTCAGCCCCAGCATTTT. Encoded protein: CAISATGRGQPQHF.

Only one count was recorded for this clone. This rearrangement joins TRBV2 to TRBJ2-1, with D possibly TRBD1 on 6 matching bases. Germline-derived CDR1 and CDR2 are SNHLY and FYNNEI. The CDR3 contains 12 residues. V lost 3 bases, J lost 10 bases, and 10 bases lay in between. The CDR3 DNA reads TGTGCCAGCAGTGACAGGGGCCGGGAGCAGTTCTTC. Protein: CASSDRGREQFF.

The chain couples TRBV19 to TRBJ2-7, with 10 bases fitting TRBD1. This CDR3 has 15 residues. Germline CDR1 reads LNHDA; CDR2 reads SQIVND (reference sequence). Losses at the gene ends were 5 bases for V and 4 bases for J; bases not matched to a gene: 8. The CDR3 reads CASSSGQGWEYEQYF. The DNA for the CDR3 is TGTGCCAGTAGTTCGGGACAGGGGTGGGAGTACGAGCAGTACTTC. Full variable domain (outside the CDR3, taken from reference TRBV19 and TRBJ2-7): DGGITQSPKYLFRKEGQNVTLSCEQNLNHDAMYWYRQDPGQGLRLIYYSQIVNDFQKGDIAEGYSVSREKKESFPLTVTSAQKNPTAFYLCASSSGQGWEYEQYFGPGTRLTVT.

The chain has TRBV7-2 and TRBJ2-3, with TRBD1 as a possible D gene (6 bases). CDR3 length: 16 residues. Germline CDR1 is SGHTA and CDR2 is FQGNSA. Trimming left V 3 bases short and J 5 bases short, with 18 bases between. The CDR3 spells CASSFLTGVAKDTQYF. The CDR3 DNA reads as TGTGCCAGCAGCTTCTTGACAGGCGTCGCAAAAGATACGCAGTATTTT.

This chain uses TRBV24-1 with TRBJ2-3; D is possibly TRBD2 (5 bases). V lost 0 bases, J lost 4 bases, and 10 bases lay in between. CDR3 length equals 15 residues. The germline CDR1 and CDR2 sequences are KGHDR and SFDVKD. CDR3 DNA: TGTGCCACCAGTGATTTGGATCGAGCGGCAGATACGCAGTATTTT. This sequence encodes CATSDLDRAADTQYF.

V is TRBV19 and J is TRBJ1-5; no reliable D call. Germline assignment: CDR1 LNHDA and CDR2 SQIVND (reference sequence). V was shortened by 4 bases and J by 0 bases, with 10 bases between the two germline ends. CDR3 length: 15 amino acids. CDR3 bases: TGTGCCAGTAGTAATTTCCCTCCTAGCAATCAGCCCCAGCATTTT. This codes for CASSNFPPSNQPQHF.

The chain is built from TRBV27 and TRBJ2-1, with 13 positions matching TRBD2. Germline CDR1 reads MNHEY; CDR2 reads SMNVEV (reference sequence). The CDR3 covers 15 residues. V was pared by 2 bases and J by 5 bases, with 0 bases of the junction left unmatched. The CDR3 protein is CASSLGTSGNNEQFF. The CDR3 bases are TGTGCCAGCAGTTTAGGGACTAGCGGGAACAATGAGCAGTTCTTC.

V gene TRBV19 combines with J gene TRBJ2-2, with a possible D match to TRBD2 (7 bases). Germline CDR1 is LNHDA and CDR2 is SQIVND (reference sequence). Deletions cut 6 bases from V and 2 bases from J, with 16 bases between. There are 16 residues in the CDR3. Here the CDR3 DNA reads TGTGCCAGTAGCATGGGAGGGGGTGAAAACACCGGGGAGCTGTTTTTT. Translation: CASSMGGGENTGELFF.

V usage is TRBV27 and J usage is TRBJ1-2; 9 bases map to TRBD1. Germline V gene lookup returns CDR1 MNHEY and CDR2 SMNVEV (reference sequence). V was pared by 9 bases and J by 8 bases, with 13 bases of the junction left unmatched. This CDR3 is built from 14 residues. This chain's CDR3 is CASTTGTGLHGYTF. DNA of the CDR3: TGTGCCAGTACTACCGGGACAGGGTTGCACGGCTACACCTTC.

The gene calls are TRBV18 and TRBJ2-3; TRBD2 matches 14 bases. CDR1 KGHSH and CDR2 LQKENI come from the germline V gene. V was pared by 6 bases and J by 2 bases, with 4 bases of the junction left unmatched. The CDR3 totals 16 residues. CDR3 bases: TGTGCCAGCTCCCGACTAGCGGGGGGGAACACAGATACGCAGTATTTT. Translation gives CASSRLAGGNTDTQYF.

This chain connects TRBV7-9 to TRBJ2-3; 8 positions match TRBD1. This CDR3 spans 18 amino acids. Germline values: CDR1 SEHNR, CDR2 FQNEAQ (reference sequence). Trimming cost V 3 bases and J 0 bases; bases outside gene matches: 11. DNA for the CDR3: TGTGCCAGCAGCTTTTTAGGACAGGGATTTACTAGCACAGATACGCAGTATTTT. Residues: CASSFLGQGFTSTDTQYF.

The J gene is TRBJ1-1, the V gene TRBV5-1; possibly TRBD1 for D (6 bases). In germline, CDR1 is SGHRS, CDR2 YFSETQ. The V and J ends lost 3 bases and 3 bases respectively, with 12 bases between them. This CDR3 contains 14 residues. The chain's CDR3 is CASSSGQWDTEAFF. DNA for the CDR3: TGCGCCAGCAGCTCTGGACAGTGGGACACTGAAGCTTTCTTT.

This chain links TRBV7-9 with TRBJ2-1; tentatively, D is TRBD2 (7 bases). The CDR3 is 14 amino acids. V shed 5 bases and J shed 3 bases, with 11 bases lying between them. In germline, CDR1 is SEHNR, CDR2 FQNEAQ (reference sequence). In DNA form, the CDR3 reads TGTGCCAGCAGCCAGAGGGGGGGCTACAATGAGCAGTTCTTC. This codes for CASSQRGGYNEQFF. Variable domain in full (rest from reference TRBV7-9 and TRBJ2-1): DTGVSQNPRHKITKRGQNVTFRCDPISEHNRLYWYRQTLGQGPEFLTYFQNEAQLEKSRLLSDRFSAERPKGSFSTLEIQRTEQGDSAMYLCASSQRGGYNEQFFGPGTRLTVL.